This T cell receptor beta chain is from a study of blood T cell repertoires in COVID-19. Across the whole study: Collection of acute and convalescent COVID-19 samples took place in the United States, Italy and Spain. Sources were T cells, B-cell-depleted T cells, or PBMCs; the material itself was cDNA or gDNA.

Per the study methods: Estimation of nucleated cell counts was performed using reference gene primer amplification. Profiling relied on immunoSEQ multiplex PCR, and the TCRdb table lists in-frame clones only, not all of them. V and J calls and clone size are copied from that table; D and trimming were computed from the DNA. The data hold 200,000 to 250,000 clones, with approximately 80% observed a single time. This clone was seen only a few times. The germline V gene encodes CDR1 SEHNR and CDR2 FQNEAQ (reference sequence). The CDR3 loop spans 11 amino acids. V trimming: 6 bases; J trimming: 15 bases; junction bases outside the gene matches: 6. The study counted Cohort 3 donors as recovered given two negative PCRs, clearance, or symptom resolution.

The sequencing input was PBMCs or T cells enriched from blood (not recorded which). The receptor was isolated from a woman in her sixties who had recovered from COVID-19. The chain recombines TRBV7-9 with TRBJ2-1, with TRBD2 identical over 9 bases. This chain's CDR3 is CASSSGSRPFF. CDR3 DNA sequence: TGTGCCAGCAGTAGCGGGAGTAGGCCGTTCTTC.